This entry concerns a single TCR beta chain. The source of the sample is a study of blood T cell repertoires in COVID-19. Across the whole study: The United States, Italy and Spain were the sources of the acute and convalescent COVID-19 samples. Nucleic acid was either cDNA or gDNA, and it came from T cells, B-cell-depleted T cells, or PBMCs.

Germline V gene lookup returns CDR1 MNHEY and CDR2 SVGEGT. The V gene lost 5 bases and the J gene lost 0 bases, with 14 bases spanning the gap. The CDR3 covers 17 residues. In the original analysis: Amplification with reference gene primers provided the estimates of nucleated cell counts. The protocol was immunoSEQ multiplex PCR, while the TCRdb copy is restricted to in-frame clones and leaves out a portion. The V and J calls and the clone size are those of that table, but D and trimming were determined from the DNA. The sample carries approximately 120,000 clones, roughly 92% recorded once. Recruited during active infection, patients (from Seattle) were subsequently followed longitudinally.

Specimen: peripheral blood. The chain is built from TRBV6-2 or TRBV6-3 and TRBJ2-6; a possible D gene is TRBD1 (6 bases). The TCR originated in a man aged 50 to 60 with COVID-19, enrolled during active disease. Written as DNA, the CDR3 is TGTGCCAGCAGTAACAGGGTCGGCAGCTCTGGGGCCAACGTCCTGACTTTC. It yields the protein CASSNRVGSSGANVLTF.